This T cell receptor (beta chain) is drawn from a study of beta chain features in type 1 diabetes. Overall study results and limits: Within the patient group, naive, central memory and Treg TCRB repertoires appeared more similar to each other than within healthy donors.

Expressed TCRB transcripts were sequenced, since all the RNA that had been isolated was reverse transcribed. The table came from immunoSEQ multiplex PCR; TCRdb's copy has only in-frame clones and leaves some out. The sample consists of about 620,000 clones, around 16% of them appearing once. A word on this clone: Its target is unknown.

There are 15 residues in the CDR3. Germline-derived CDR1 and CDR2 are SGHTA and FQGNSA. The V gene end was trimmed by 1 base and the J gene end by 4 bases; junction bases not matched to a gene: 7. The rearrangement links TRBV7-2 to TRBJ2-7, with 7 bases aligning to TRBD2. The clonotype comes from a man younger than 35 in good health. Sequenced material: naive CD4+ T cells from blood. CDR3 region: CASSLGPSGIYEQYF. The DNA for the CDR3 is TGTGCCAGCAGCTTAGGTCCCAGCGGGATTTACGAGCAGTACTTC.